This TCR beta chain was sequenced during a study of patients and donors after allogeneic stem cell transplantation. Germline V gene sequence: CDR1 SGHTA, CDR2 FQGNSA. CDR3 length: 15 amino acids. V lost 6 bases and J lost 3, with 17 bases in between. MiXCR, run by TCRdb on the RT-PCR reads, gives a single entry per CDR3 protein. The table includes around 7,100 distinct CDR3 sequences, roughly 13% detected once. This clonotype was counted ten times or more. This sequence originates from a human donor who was either an allogeneic HSCT recipient or a stem cell or donor lymphocyte infusion donor (not recorded which). It is not recorded whose cells these are; they may come from a transplant donor. The genes are TRBV7-2 and TRBJ1-2; TRBD1 is a possible D gene (6 bases). Sequencing was done on a sample of blood, either unsorted or a sorted T cell fraction (not recorded which). The CDR3 coding sequence is TGTGCCAGCAGAATGCCGGGGGGGCCCGACTATGGCTACACCTTC. This gives the protein CASRMPGGPDYGYTF. Filled out from reference TRBV7-2 and TRBJ1-2, the complete variable domain reads GAGVSQSPSNKVTEKGKDVELRCDPISGHTALYWYRQSLGQGLEFLIYFQGNSAPDKSGLPSDRFSAERTGGSVSTLTIQRTQQEDSAVYLCASRMPGGPDYGYTFGSGTRLTVV.